This note documents a single T cell receptor (beta chain) sequence. No antigen is known for it. PCR was performed using 60 Vbeta and 13 Jbeta primers. The table came from immunoSEQ multiplex PCR; TCRdb's copy has only in-frame clones and leaves some out. The sample lists 120,000 to 150,000 clones, roughly 86% occurring once. This record comes from a study of cytomegalovirus exposure and HLA in healthy donors. Between the trimmed V and J ends, which lost 5 bases and 3 bases, there was a span of 17 bases. CDR1 and CDR2 from the germline V gene are SGHTA and FQGNSA. This CDR3 spans 16 amino acids. Findings and caveats of the study: Previously analyzed data showed that most TCR beta V segments were productive at a frequency of about 87% or about 30%.

This TCR was sampled from a man between 18 and 35 years old in good health and CMV-seropositive. The sample was PBMCs. The chain employs TRBV7-2 and TRBJ1-5; D remains ambiguous. CDR3 bases: TGTGCCAGCAGCCCCGCCCTGACTGTTTACAATCAGCCCCAGCATTTT. Protein sequence: CASSPALTVYNQPQHF.